A single sample gave rise to the 26 T cell receptor beta chains below, sequenced in a study of cytomegalovirus exposure and HLA in healthy donors. PCR was performed using 60 Vbeta and 13 Jbeta primers. Here immunoSEQ multiplex PCR was the method, and the copy in TCRdb shows in-frame clones only, minus some. Of roughly 140,000 clones listed, over 70% were seen once; the top ten hold 6.7%. Sequencing was performed on PBMCs. Every receptor here comes from a woman between 40 and 50 years old in good health and CMV-seropositive.

This rearrangement joins TRBV2 to TRBJ2-1; TRBD2 matches 10 bases. With V trimmed by 2 bases and J by 9 bases, 7 bases remained unmatched. Looked up from germline, CDR1 is SNHLY and CDR2 is FYNNEI. This CDR3 is 15 amino acids long. CDR3 amino acids: CASSESRLAGREQFF. Here the CDR3 DNA reads TGTGCCAGCAGTGAATCGAGACTAGCGGGTCGTGAGCAGTTCTTC.

This clone was counted once. The V call is TRBV10-2, the J call TRBJ2-5, with a weak D call TRBD2 (7 bases). The CDR3 is made up of 15 amino acids. The germline V gene encodes CDR1 WSHSY and CDR2 SAAADI. V was pared by 4 bases and J by 2 bases, with 14 bases between. The CDR3 loop is CASSAVAGAQETQYF. Here the CDR3 DNA reads TGCGCCAGCAGTGCTGTGGCGGGGGCACAAGAGACCCAGTACTTC.

The V call is TRBV7-2, the J call TRBJ1-2; 10 nucleotides match TRBD1. Trimming removed 4 bases from V and 6 bases from J; junction bases left unmatched: 5. Per the germline V gene, CDR1 is SGHTA and CDR2 is FQGNSA. CDR3 size: 14 residues. The CDR3: CASSSYGTGDGYTF. The CDR3 region has the DNA TGTGCCAGCAGCTCATACGGGACAGGGGATGGCTACACCTTC.

The chain joins TRBV4-2 to TRBJ1-1, with TRBD1 matching over 8 bases. V gave up 1 base and J gave up 4 bases; unmatched junction bases: 8. Looked up from germline, CDR1 is LGHNA and CDR2 is YNFKEQ. The CDR3 runs 16 residues. CDR3 nucleotide sequence: TGTGCCAGCAGCCAAGTCGGGGGAACAGGGGGCACTGAAGCTTTCTTT. This translates into CASSQVGGTGGTEAFF.

This chain uses TRBV11-2 with TRBJ1-4; 8 bases fit TRBD1. Looked up from germline, CDR1 is SGHAT and CDR2 is FQNNGV. Trimming removed 4 bases from V and 5 bases from J; junction bases left unmatched: 6. The CDR3 sequence is 15 residues long. CDR3 sequence reads: CASSSGQGNNEKLFF. The CDR3, as DNA: TGTGCCAGCAGCTCAGGACAGGGTAACAATGAAAAACTGTTTTTT.

The table lists this clone with a count of one. The chain's CDR3 is CASSSTLTGTLSSTYEQYF. CDR3 DNA: TGCGCCAGCAGCTCGACCCTTACCGGGACACTTTCTTCCACCTACGAGCAGTACTTC. The chain employs TRBV5-1 and TRBJ2-7; D is possibly TRBD1 (6 bases). Germline V lookup: CDR1 SGHRS, CDR2 YFSETQ. The CDR3 is 19 residues long. V lost 3 bases and J 2 bases, leaving 27 bases between the germline ends.

The chain is built from TRBV19 and TRBJ2-5; D may be TRBD2 (6 bases). Trimming removed 4 bases at V and 4 bases at J, with 10 bases between. The CDR3 has 13 amino acids. Germline V gene lookup returns CDR1 LNHDA and CDR2 SQIVND (reference sequence). The CDR3 nucleotides read TGTGCCAGTAGTAGGGACTTAAGAGAGACCCAGTACTTC. Protein product: CASSRDLRETQYF.

The V call is TRBV11-2, the J call TRBJ2-1; D not certain. Germline CDR1 is SGHAT and CDR2 is FQNNGV. Between the trimmed V and J ends, which lost 0 bases and 0 bases, there was a span of 9 bases. CDR3 length: 16 amino acids. The CDR3 sequence: CASSLDQAFSYNEQFF. The CDR3 DNA reads TGTGCCAGCAGCTTAGATCAGGCGTTCTCCTACAATGAGCAGTTCTTC.

The V call is TRBV28, the J call TRBJ2-2; 9 bases are a match to TRBD2. Trimming removed 3 bases from V and 6 bases from J; junction bases left unmatched: 2. Germline V gives CDR1 MDHEN, CDR2 SYDVKM. The length of the CDR3 is 14 residues. CDR3 bases: TGTGCCAGCAGTTTTTGGACTAGCGCCGGGGAGCTGTTTTTT. Its protein is CASSFWTSAGELFF. The full variable domain, its missing parts supplied by reference TRBV28 and TRBJ2-2, is DVKVTQSSRYLVKRTGEKVFLECVQDMDHENMFWYRQDPGLGLRLIYFSYDVKMKEKGDIPEGYSVSREKKERFSLILESASTNQTSMYLCASSFWTSAGELFFGEGSRLTVL.

The gene calls are TRBV12-5 and TRBJ1-1, with D possibly matching TRBD1 (5 bases). The CDR3 loop spans 14 amino acids. Germline values: CDR1 LGHNT, CDR2 FRNRAP. Trimming cost V 1 base and J 3 bases, with 9 bases left between them. The CDR3 loop is CASGLAGVDTEAFF. The CDR3 region has the DNA TGTGCTAGTGGTTTGGCGGGGGTAGACACTGAAGCTTTCTTT. Supplemented by reference TRBV12-5 and TRBJ1-1, the full variable domain reads DARVTQTPRHKVTEMGQEVTMRCQPILGHNTVFWYRQTMMQGLELLAYFRNRAPLDDSGMPKDRFSAEMPDATLATLKIQPSEPRDSAVYFCASGLAGVDTEAFFGQGTRLTVV.

The chain couples TRBV5-6 to TRBJ2-5; TRBD2 matches 12 bases. V shed 3 bases, J shed 1 base, and the junction held 7 bases outside the gene matches. The CDR3 is 17 residues long. The V gene's germline CDR1 is SGHDT and CDR2 YYEEEE. CDR3 amino acids: CASSSSRLAGVQETQYF. The DNA for the CDR3 is TGTGCCAGCAGCTCATCTAGACTAGCGGGGGTCCAAGAGACCCAGTACTTC.

The rearrangement links TRBV6-6 to TRBJ1-2; perhaps TRBD1 as D (6 bases). Germline lookup yields CDR1 MNHNY and CDR2 SVGAGI (reference sequence). The CDR3 contains 13 residues. Trimming pared 6 bases from V and 4 bases from J, leaving 12 bases between. The CDR3 DNA sequence: TGTGCCAGCAGCCCCGGGGGGCCCTATGGCTACACCTTC. It yields the protein CASSPGGPYGYTF.

There are a few counts of this clone. The V gene is TRBV2, the J gene TRBJ2-5; the match to TRBD2 covers 7 bases. The trim removed 7 bases at V and 5 bases at J, leaving 7 bases unmatched. Looked up from germline, CDR1 is SNHLY and CDR2 is FYNNEI. This CDR3 has 13 residues. The CDR3 reads CASIAGPQETQYF. CDR3 sequence (DNA): TGTGCCAGCATAGCGGGCCCTCAGGAGACCCAGTACTTC.

V usage is TRBV6-6 and J usage is TRBJ1-4; D gene ambiguous. The germline V gene has CDR1 MNHNY and CDR2 SVGAGI (reference sequence). V lost 8 bases and J lost 1, with 8 bases in between. This CDR3 contains 13 residues. CDR3 amino acids: CASGELTNEKLFF. The DNA of the CDR3 is TGTGCCAGCGGGGAGCTAACTAATGAAAAACTGTTTTTT.

The rearrangement joins TRBV18 to TRBJ1-4, with 7 bases aligning to TRBD1. Germline V gene sequence: CDR1 KGHSH, CDR2 LQKENI. V was clipped by 3 bases and J by 6 bases; unmatched bases: 4. The CDR3 consists of 14 residues. The CDR3 DNA sequence: TGTGCCAGCTCACCGACAGGGACGGATGAAAAACTGTTTTTT. Its protein product is CASSPTGTDEKLFF.

The chain has TRBV28 and TRBJ2-1; 7 nucleotides line up with TRBD2. The CDR3 is 15 residues long. In germline, CDR1 is MDHEN, CDR2 SYDVKM. The V gene end was trimmed by 10 bases and the J gene end by 7 bases; junction bases not matched to a gene: 16. CDR3 in DNA: TGTGCCACCATCAAAACCGGGACTAAGTGGAATGAGCAGTTCTTC. Amino acids: CATIKTGTKWNEQFF.

This clone was seen more than once but under ten times. The chain recombines TRBV7-6 with TRBJ2-7; 7 bases are shared with TRBD1. The length of the CDR3 is 16 residues. J lost 4 bases, V lost 5 bases, and 14 bases had no gene match. CDR1 SGHVS and CDR2 FNYEAQ come from the germline V gene. DNA of the CDR3: TGTGCCAGCAGCCCACAACCCGGGACAGTTCAATACGAGCAGTACTTC. It specifies CASSPQPGTVQYEQYF.

This CDR3 reads CASSDSGTANYGYTF. As DNA, the CDR3 is TGTGCCAGCAGCGATTCCGGGACAGCCAACTATGGCTACACCTTC. The chain is built from TRBV2 and TRBJ1-2; 7 nucleotides align to TRBD1. CDR3 length: 15 amino acids. The V segment lost 6 bases and the J segment 2 bases; nucleotides outside the gene matches: 9. CDR1 and CDR2 from the germline V gene are SNHLY and FYNNEI.

This clone was picked up a small number of times. This rearrangement joins TRBV28 to TRBJ2-7, with TRBD2 matching 9 bases. Unmatched junction bases numbered 8, after V lost 2 bases and J lost 6 bases. This CDR3 has 15 amino acids. Germline-derived CDR1 and CDR2 are MDHEN and SYDVKM. This CDR3 reads CASSLAGGPSVEQYF. Written as DNA, the CDR3 is TGTGCCAGCAGTTTAGCGGGGGGGCCTTCGGTCGAGCAGTACTTC.

The chain couples TRBV2 to TRBJ1-1, with 8 nucleotides matching TRBD1. Trimming took 5 bases from V and 4 from J; bases not matched to a gene: 3. The CDR3 loop spans 13 amino acids. Germline V CDR1 and CDR2: SNHLY, FYNNEI. CDR3 sequence (DNA): TGTGCCAGCAGTTACCAGGGGGCCACTGAAGCTTTCTTT. Translation: CASSYQGATEAFF.

This rearrangement joins TRBV5-1 to TRBJ1-4, with D unresolved. This CDR3 spans 15 amino acids. Trimming took 6 bases from V and 2 from J, leaving 14 bases between them. CDR1 and CDR2 from the germline V gene are SGHRS and YFSETQ. The CDR3 protein is CASKEGGWTNEKLFF. The CDR3 DNA sequence: TGCGCCAGCAAGGAGGGTGGATGGACTAATGAAAAACTGTTTTTT.

The sample holds one count of this clone. The gene calls are TRBV11-2 and TRBJ1-6; the match to TRBD1 covers 7 bases. With V trimmed by 5 bases and J by 9 bases, 10 bases remained unmatched. The germline gives CDR1 SGHAT, CDR2 FQNNGV. The CDR3 runs 15 residues. The CDR3 DNA sequence: TGTGCCAGCAGCCCAACGACAGGGTCGATTTCACCCCTCCACTTT. As protein: CASSPTTGSISPLHF.

The rearrangement uses TRBV7-9 and TRBJ1-2; 7 positions match TRBD1. J lost 4 bases, V lost 4 bases, and 6 bases had no gene match. The germline CDR1 and CDR2 sequences are SEHNR and FQNEAQ (reference sequence). This CDR3 is built from 14 residues. CDR3 bases: TGTGCCAGCAGCTATGCCGGGACAGCCTATGGCTACACCTTC. It yields the protein CASSYAGTAYGYTF. The full variable domain, in which reference TRBV7-9 and TRBJ1-2 provide the parts outside the CDR3, is DTGVSQNPRHKITKRGQNVTFRCDPISEHNRLYWYRQTLGQGPEFLTYFQNEAQLEKSRLLSDRFSAERPKGSFSTLEIQRTEQGDSAMYLCASSYAGTAYGYTFGSGTRLTVV.

The chain combines TRBV5-6 with TRBJ1-5; possibly TRBD1 for D (6 bases). The CDR3 extends over 17 amino acids. Per germline, CDR1 SGHDT and CDR2 YYEEEE. Deletions cut 6 bases from V and 3 bases from J, with 22 bases between. CDR3 in amino acids: CASTFTQGRGLNQPQHF. CDR3 DNA: TGTGCCAGCACCTTTACACAGGGACGAGGCCTCAATCAGCCCCAGCATTTT.

The chain is built from TRBV6-1 and TRBJ2-3; 7 nucleotides align to TRBD2. CDR1 is MNHNS, CDR2 SASEGT, per germline. The CDR3 totals 15 residues. With 0 bases clipped from V and 5 bases from J, the junction kept 5 bases outside the gene matches. The CDR3: CASSEAGGWRDTQYF. In DNA form, the CDR3 reads TGTGCCAGCAGTGAAGCGGGGGGGTGGAGAGATACGCAGTATTTT.

The chain couples TRBV2 to TRBJ1-1; no clear D gene. Germline CDR1 reads SNHLY; CDR2 reads FYNNEI. The V end lost 3 bases, the J end lost 7 bases, and 15 bases lay between the germline ends. The CDR3 length is 14 residues. CDR3 region: CASSDPRGQFEAFF. Here the CDR3 DNA reads TGTGCCAGCAGTGATCCCCGGGGTCAGTTTGAAGCTTTCTTT. The full variable domain, its missing parts supplied by reference TRBV2 and TRBJ1-1, is EPEVTQTPSHQVTQMGQEVILRCVPISNHLYFYWYRQILGQKVEFLVSFYNNEISEKSEIFDDQFSVERPDGSNFTLKIRSTKLEDSAMYFCASSDPRGQFEAFFGQGTRLTVV.